These T cell receptor beta chains were read from a single sample in a study of beta chain features in type 1 diabetes. TCRdb's copy holds only in-frame clones and misses some; the assay was immunoSEQ multiplex PCR. In the table there are more than 20,000 clones, approximately 53% of which are singletons. The material sequenced was stem cell memory CD4+ T cells from blood. The receptors were gathered from a man aged 25 to 40 with type 1 diabetes. CDR3s include the opening cysteine and the closing phenylalanine or tryptophan. Fields, in order: clone size, V gene, D gene, J gene, CDR3 DNA, CDR3 protein. A D gene is named only where the DNA matches it firmly. Clone sizes are given selectively: once, few, many, or a class where the clone is expanded.

>-|TRBV30|-|TRBJ1-1
TGTGCCTGGAGTCTGACAGGTAGGGAAGCTTTCTTT
CAWSLTGREAFF
>once|TRBV6-1|-|TRBJ1-2
TGTGCCAGCAGTGTAGGGCAGGGCTCGTCCTATGGCTACACCTTC
CASSVGQGSSYGYTF
>-|TRBV19|-|TRBJ1-2
TGTGCCAGTAGTATCCCCAGAATGTCTAACTATGGCTACACCTTC
CASSIPRMSNYGYTF
>-|TRBV5-1|TRBD2|TRBJ2-5
TGCGCCAGCAGCTGGGGGGGTCCGGAGACCCAGTACTTC
CASSWGGPETQYF
>-|TRBV19|TRBD2|TRBJ2-1
TGTGCCAGTAGCAGGACTAGCGGGAGTGGCGACAATGAGCAGTTCTTC
CASSRTSGSGDNEQFF
>-|TRBV2|-|TRBJ1-1
TGTGCCAGCAGTGAATCTCCGGTAAAGAACACTGAAGCTTTCTTT
CASSESPVKNTEAFF
>-|TRBV29-1|TRBD2|TRBJ2-7
TGCAGCGTGGGATCTAGCGGGGGGTCCTACGAGCAGTACTTC
CSVGSSGGSYEQYF
>-|TRBV6-1|TRBD1|TRBJ2-1
TGTGCCAGCAGTGGTGGACAGGGGTCCTACAATGAGCAGTTCTTC
CASSGGQGSYNEQFF
>-|TRBV27|-|TRBJ1-2
TGTGCCAGCAGCCCCGGGCGCCGACCGCAGGGAATCTATGGCTACACCTTC
CASSPGRRPQGIYGYTF
>-|TRBV7-2|-|TRBJ1-2
TGTGCCAGCAGCCGAGGGGGAGGGGTACATACCGGCTACACCTTC
CASSRGGGVHTGYTF
>-|TRBV11-2|-|TRBJ2-7
TGTGCCAGCAGCTCTAGCGCAGGGCAGAGCTACGAGCAGTACTTC
CASSSSAGQSYEQYF
>-|TRBV18|TRBD1|TRBJ2-5
TGTGCCAGCTCGCCGAACCAGGGGGCGCGGGAGACCCAGTACTTC
CASSPNQGARETQYF
>-|TRBV11-3|-|TRBJ2-1
TGTGCCAGCAGCTTAGTGCGGAATGAGCAGTTCTTC
CASSLVRNEQFF
>-|TRBV9|-|TRBJ2-5
TGTGCCAGCAGCGTAGGGACACAAGAGACCCAGTACTTC
CASSVGTQETQYF
>few|TRBV29-1|-|TRBJ1-1
TGCAGCGTTAGTGTGGTCTCCGCGGGGGCTTTCTTT
CSVSVVSAGAFF
>-|TRBV5-1|-|TRBJ2-5
TGCGCCAGCAGCCCCTATGTCGTGGGGCTAGAGACCCAGTACTTC
CASSPYVVGLETQYF
>few|TRBV2|TRBD1|TRBJ2-5
TGTGCCAGCAGCGATCCAGGGGGCTTCGGGGAGACCCAGTACTTC
CASSDPGGFGETQYF
>-|TRBV19|TRBD1|TRBJ1-5
TGTGCCAGTAGTATAGATCCACAGGGGGCATATCAGCCCCAGCATTTT
CASSIDPQGAYQPQHF
>-|TRBV5-4|TRBD2|TRBJ2-1
TGTGCCAGCAGCCCGGGGAGGGTAGAACAGTTCTTC
CASSPGRVEQFF
>-|TRBV11-2|TRBD2|TRBJ2-7
TGTGCCAGCAGCTTCTTGGGGACTAGGACCTACGAGCAGTACTTC
CASSFLGTRTYEQYF
>-|TRBV5-1|TRBD2|TRBJ2-3
TGCGCCAGCAAGATTAACGGGAGGGCCGTCGCAGATACGCAGTATTTT
CASKINGRAVADTQYF
>-|TRBV5-1|TRBD1|TRBJ1-5
TGCGCCAGCAGCCAGACAGGGACGAGCAATCAGCCCCAGCATTTT
CASSQTGTSNQPQHF
>few|TRBV29-1|TRBD1|TRBJ1-5
TGCAGCGTCCTCATCGGGACAGGGGGCGGCAATCAGCCCCAGCATTTT
CSVLIGTGGGNQPQHF
>-|TRBV9|-|TRBJ1-2
TGTGCCAGCACCGCGGCAGGGGTTAACTATGGCTACACCTTC
CASTAAGVNYGYTF
>-|TRBV11-3|TRBD2|TRBJ2-7
TGTGCCAGCAGCCCGACCCGACTAGCGGGGGCCGAGCAGTACTTC
CASSPTRLAGAEQYF
>-|TRBV5-1|-|TRBJ1-2
TGCGCCAGCAGCTTGGGGCCGTTAAACTATGGCTACACCTTC
CASSLGPLNYGYTF
>-|TRBV5-4|TRBD2|TRBJ2-3
TGTGCCAGCAGCTTGAAGGTAGCGGGAGAGTCGGATACGCAGTATTTT
CASSLKVAGESDTQYF
>-|TRBV5-6|TRBD2|TRBJ2-7
TGTGCCAGCAGCCGGGACTACTACGAGCAGTACTTC
CASSRDYYEQYF